The 24 T cell receptor beta chains below were found in one sample sequenced in a study of CD8+ T cells in alopecia areata. Sequencing used cDNA as its template, made by extracting RNA and reverse transcribing it. This table comes from immunoSEQ multiplex PCR, and its TCRdb copy is limited to in-frame clones, with some not included. The sample has around 190,000 clones; roughly three fifths are singletons. Sequencing was performed on CD8+ T cells sorted from blood. These receptors came from a human donor in good health.

This clone was detected only a few times. The chain has TRBV6-4 and TRBJ2-1; D uncertain. The CDR3 totals 11 residues. Germline loops: CDR1 MRHNA, CDR2 SNTAGT. V was shortened by 1 base and J by 12 bases, with 7 bases between the two germline ends. Here the CDR3 DNA reads TGTGCCAGCAGTGACTTGGTGGGGCAGTTCTTC. It yields the protein CASSDLVGQFF.

The rearrangement joins TRBV30 to TRBJ1-1; D gene ambiguous. V lost 1 base to trimming and J lost 7 bases, with 7 bases between them. The CDR3 runs to 11 residues. Germline lookup yields CDR1 GTSNPN and CDR2 SVGIG (reference sequence). The DNA for the CDR3 is TGTGCCTGGAGTGGTAATGGTGAAGCTTTCTTT. Amino acids: CAWSGNGEAFF.

The chain joins TRBV30 to TRBJ2-7; D is unresolved. V was cut by 2 bases and J by 3 bases, with 8 bases left in between. CDR3 size: 12 residues. Per the germline V gene, CDR1 is GTSNPN and CDR2 is SVGIG (reference sequence). The CDR3 nucleotides are TGTGCCTGGAGTCCGGGCAGCTACGAGCAGTACTTC. Translating it yields CAWSPGSYEQYF.

Ten or more counts support this clone. The chain recombines TRBV27 with TRBJ2-7; D is perhaps TRBD2 (7 bases). The CDR3 is 13 amino acids. V was pared by 9 bases and J by 4 bases, with 16 bases between. Germline-derived CDR1 and CDR2 are MNHEY and SMNVEV (reference sequence). In nucleotides, the CDR3 is TGTGCCAGTATGGGGGGGGCGAGTTACGAGCAGTACTTC. It specifies CASMGGASYEQYF.

V and J are TRBV9 and TRBJ1-6; D not resolved. The length of the CDR3 is 13 residues. Trimming stripped 3 bases from V and 14 bases from J, with 15 bases between. From germline, CDR1 is SGDLS and CDR2 YYNGEE. CDR3 in amino acids: CASSGPSAESLHF. The CDR3 DNA reads TGTGCCAGCAGCGGCCCCTCAGCGGAGTCCCTCCACTTT.

The V and J genes are TRBV13 and TRBJ2-3; 10 bases fit TRBD1. The V segment lost 5 bases and the J segment 4 bases; nucleotides outside the gene matches: 3. This CDR3 region has 14 residues. CDR1 and CDR2 from the germline V gene are PRHDT and FYEKMQ (reference sequence). The CDR3 DNA follows: TGTGCCAGCAGCAGAGGACAGGGGGCAGATACGCAGTATTTT. Residues: CASSRGQGADTQYF. The complete variable domain, with remaining parts taken from reference TRBV13 and TRBJ2-3, reads AAGVIQSPRHLIKEKRETATLKCYPIPRHDTVYWYQQGPGQDPQFLISFYEKMQSDKGSIPDRFSAQQFSDYHSELNMSSLELGDSALYFCASSRGQGADTQYFGPGTRLTVL.

A note on this clone: The same CDR3 arises from other DNA sequences in this sample as well. J is TRBJ2-7 and V is TRBV29-1; a weak D match, TRBD1 (5 bases). The V gene lost 2 bases and the J gene lost 1 base, with 6 bases spanning the gap. The CDR3 runs to 12 residues. The V gene's germline CDR1 is SQVTM and CDR2 ANQGSEA. The CDR3 sequence is CSVETGSYEQYF. The DNA of the CDR3 is TGCAGCGTTGAAACAGGATCCTACGAGCAGTACTTC.

The rearrangement joins TRBV5-4 to TRBJ2-3, with D hard to call. Trimming took 1 base from V and 2 from J, leaving 2 bases between them. The germline gives CDR1 SGHNT, CDR2 YYREEE (reference sequence). The CDR3 sequence is 12 residues long. The CDR3 protein is CASSLNTDTQYF. The CDR3 nucleotides read TGTGCCAGCAGCTTGAACACAGATACGCAGTATTTT.

This clone came up a few times. The rearrangement uses TRBV13 and TRBJ2-5; 9 bases align to TRBD1. Unmatched junction bases numbered 6, after V lost 5 bases and J lost 5 bases. The CDR3 is 14 residues long. Germline lookup yields CDR1 PRHDT and CDR2 FYEKMQ (reference sequence). The CDR3 DNA is TGTGCCAGCAGCGCCGGACAGGGGCTGGAGACCCAGTACTTC. Protein product: CASSAGQGLETQYF.

This clone was counted ten times or more. The chain carries TRBV7-4 and TRBJ2-3; 9 bases line up with TRBD1. CDR3 length: 16 residues. The ends lost 5 bases at V and 5 bases at J; junction bases unmatched: 11. Germline lookup yields CDR1 SGHVT and CDR2 SQSDAQ. DNA for the CDR3: TGTGCCAGCAGCCTCCGGGACAGGGTGAAAGGAGATACGCAGTATTTT. Translation gives CASSLRDRVKGDTQYF.

This chain links TRBV7-9 with TRBJ1-2, with D hard to call. Trimming removed 3 bases from V and 3 bases from J, with 11 bases in between. Germline V lookup: CDR1 SEHNR, CDR2 FQNEAQ (reference sequence). The CDR3 is 14 residues long. CDR3 in DNA: TGTGCCAGCAGCTTCGGTCCGGGTTACTATGGCTACACCTTC. Translating gives CASSFGPGYYGYTF.

This clone was seen a single time. The same CDR3 can be traced to other DNA sequences in this sample. The chain couples TRBV30 to TRBJ2-6; D unclear. Trimming stripped 0 bases from V and 0 bases from J, with 3 bases between. CDR3 length: 14 amino acids. The germline CDR1 and CDR2 sequences are GTSNPN and SVGIG (reference sequence). The CDR3 nucleotides read TGTGCCTGGAGTGTGGGCTCTGGGGCCAACGTCCTGACTTTC. Translating gives CAWSVGSGANVLTF.

J is TRBJ1-1 and V is TRBV2, with TRBD1 matching 9 bases. CDR3 size: 12 residues. The V gene end was trimmed by 5 bases and the J gene end by 7 bases; junction bases not matched to a gene: 2. The V gene's germline CDR1 is SNHLY and CDR2 FYNNEI. The CDR3: CASSLTGGEAFF. Written as DNA, the CDR3 is TGTGCCAGCAGTCTGACAGGGGGTGAAGCTTTCTTT.

V and J are TRBV7-9 and TRBJ2-1; D gene unclear. Germline CDR1 reads SEHNR; CDR2 reads FQNEAQ (reference sequence). The CDR3 runs to 12 residues. V was trimmed by 2 bases and J by 5 bases, leaving 4 bases between them. In DNA, the CDR3 is TGTGCCAGCAGCTTACTTGACAATGAGCAGTTCTTC. Amino acid sequence: CASSLLDNEQFF.

V and J are TRBV7-9 and TRBJ2-7; TRBD1 might be the D (6 bases). The CDR3 contains 12 residues. Germline CDR1 is SEHNR and CDR2 is FQNEAQ (reference sequence). V was cut by 5 bases and J by 1 base, with 6 bases left in between. CDR3 sequence: CASSRGSYEQYF. The CDR3 DNA reads as TGTGCCAGCAGCAGGGGGTCCTACGAGCAGTACTTC.

The rearrangement uses TRBV25-1 and TRBJ1-1; D is unclear. This CDR3 contains 14 residues. Looked up from germline, CDR1 is MGHDK and CDR2 is SYGVNS. V was trimmed by 3 bases and J by 1 base, leaving 9 bases between them. CDR3 region: CASSETRRNTEAFF. In nucleotides, the CDR3 is TGTGCCAGCAGTGAGACCAGGAGGAACACTGAAGCTTTCTTT.

The genes are TRBV29-1 and TRBJ2-3; 11 nucleotides match TRBD2. Trimming cost V 5 bases and J 2 bases; bases outside gene matches: 12. Germline CDR1 SQVTM, CDR2 ANQGSEA. This CDR3 region has 17 residues. CDR3 in amino acids: CSVCLSLSGGATDTQYF. The CDR3 nucleotides are TGCAGCGTTTGTTTGTCCCTTAGCGGGGGGGCCACAGATACGCAGTATTTT.

The V and J genes are TRBV7-6 and TRBJ2-2, with D unclear. In germline, CDR1 is SGHVS, CDR2 FNYEAQ. V was trimmed by 1 base and J by 0 bases, leaving 3 bases between them. This CDR3 is 14 amino acids long. DNA of the CDR3: TGTGCCAGCAGCTTAGACCCGAACACCGGGGAGCTGTTTTTT. Translating gives CASSLDPNTGELFF.

The rearrangement links TRBV15 to TRBJ1-2; possibly TRBD1 for D (5 bases). This CDR3 is built from 15 residues. Looked up from germline, CDR1 is LNHNV and CDR2 is YYDKDF (reference sequence). V was shortened by 0 bases and J by 7 bases, with 15 bases between the two germline ends. The CDR3 DNA reads as TGTGCCACCAGCAGAGATTGGACACGCTCCGGTGGCTACACCTTC. Translation: CATSRDWTRSGGYTF.

This clone was seen more than once but under ten times. V and J are TRBV21-1 and TRBJ2-7; TRBD2 is taken as the D call from the table, unchecked against the DNA. TRBV21-1 is marked as a pseudogene. There are 14 residues in the CDR3. The CDR3 protein is CASASPSGTYEQYF. For the CDR3, the DNA is TGTGCCAGCGCCAGTCCCTCGGGAACCTACGAGCAGTACTTC.

This rearrangement joins TRBV23-1 to TRBJ1-2, with TRBD1 identical over 8 bases. TRBV23-1 is assigned to the ORF class and has an uncertain function. The CDR3 loop spans 15 amino acids. V was clipped by 6 bases and J by 0 bases; unmatched bases: 6. This CDR3 reads CASRAQGAANYGYTF. The CDR3 DNA is TGCGCCAGCAGGGCCCAGGGGGCCGCTAACTATGGCTACACCTTC.

This chain uses TRBV29-1 with TRBJ1-2, with D possibly matching TRBD1 (5 bases). Trimming removed 7 bases at V and 2 bases at J, with 23 bases between. From germline, CDR1 is SQVTM and CDR2 ANQGSEA. This CDR3 spans 16 amino acids. CDR3 protein: CSAGLLLEGFNYGYTF. DNA of the CDR3: TGCAGCGCTGGCCTTCTCCTAGAGGGGTTCAACTATGGCTACACCTTC.

A word on this clone: Other DNA variants within this sample encode the same CDR3. The chain employs TRBV2 and TRBJ2-7; TRBD1 aligns across 11 bases. The CDR3 loop spans 14 amino acids. V shed 4 bases and J 4 bases; nucleotides not matched to a gene: 3. Looked up from germline, CDR1 is SNHLY and CDR2 is FYNNEI. CDR3 nucleotide sequence: TGTGCCAGCAGTGCTGGGACAGGGGGTTACGAGCAGTACTTC. Amino acids: CASSAGTGGYEQYF.

The sample holds a few counts of this clone. This chain links TRBV15 with TRBJ1-6; unclear D gene. Germline-derived CDR1 and CDR2 are LNHNV and YYDKDF (reference sequence). This CDR3 has 14 residues. Trimming pared 2 bases from V and 7 bases from J, leaving 9 bases between. The CDR3 sequence: CATSRRRENSPLHF. In DNA, the CDR3 is TGTGCCACCAGCAGAAGGCGAGAGAATTCACCCCTCCACTTT.